A selection of T cell receptor beta chains follows, all from one sample in a study of cytomegalovirus exposure and HLA in healthy donors. Only in-frame clones appear in the TCRdb table, and some are missing; sequencing was by immunoSEQ multiplex PCR. The data show about 190,000 clones, approximately 78% seen once. The sequenced sample was PBMCs. These receptors originate from a woman aged 25 to 39 in good health and CMV-seropositive. Both conserved end residues are part of each CDR3. Fields, in order: J gene, clone size, V gene, D gene, CDR3 protein, CDR3 DNA. The D gene is left open where the match is weak. The size field is filled for only some rows; it gives once, few, many or a size class.

>TRBJ2-1|-|TRBV2|-
CASSGPQAYNEQFF
TGTGCCAGCAGTGGCCCGCAGGCTTACAATGAGCAGTTCTTC
>TRBJ1-2|-|TRBV6-5|-
CASSSLPGFYGYTF
TGCGCCAGCAGTTCCCTCCCGGGGTTCTATGGCTACACCTTC
>TRBJ1-6|-|TRBV30|TRBD1
CAWSAGGSRSPLHF
TGTGCCTGGAGTGCAGGGGGCAGTCGGTCACCCCTCCACTTT
>TRBJ2-2|-|TRBV7-9|TRBD2
CASSFRASGAGELFF
TGTGCCAGCAGCTTTCGGGCTAGCGGCGCCGGGGAGCTGTTTTTT
>TRBJ1-1|-|TRBV6-6|-
CASSPPGETEAFF
TGTGCCAGCAGTCCTCCGGGGGAGACTGAAGCTTTCTTT
>TRBJ2-7|-|TRBV27|-
CASSLSWGPRSSEQYF
TGTGCCAGCAGTTTATCATGGGGGCCCCGATCTAGCGAGCAGTACTTC
>TRBJ2-5|once|TRBV6-5|TRBD2
CASSYVAGALGTQYF
TGTGCCAGCAGTTACGTAGCGGGGGCGCTCGGGACCCAGTACTTC
>TRBJ1-1|-|TRBV7-3|-
CASSPGIGTEAFF
TGTGCCAGCAGCCCAGGGATTGGCACTGAAGCTTTCTTT
>TRBJ2-6|-|TRBV4-3|-
CASSPPGANVLTF
TGCGCCAGCAGCCCTCCCGGGGCCAACGTCCTGACTTTC
>TRBJ2-2|-|TRBV2|-
CASRQGGGELFF
TGTGCCAGCCGGCAAGGGGGCGGGGAGCTGTTTTTT
>TRBJ1-5|once|TRBV6-1|-
CASRREWDNQPQHF
TGTGCCAGCAGGAGGGAGTGGGACAATCAGCCCCAGCATTTT
>TRBJ1-3|-|TRBV2|-
CASSNFQVFSGNTIYF
TGTGCCAGCAGCAACTTCCAGGTTTTCTCTGGAAACACCATATATTTT
>TRBJ1-3|-|TRBV7-9|-
CASSLVTDSGNTIYF
TGTGCCAGCAGCTTAGTAACAGACTCTGGAAACACCATATATTTT
>TRBJ1-2|few|TRBV5-4|-
CASSSRQLNYGYTF
TGTGCCAGCAGCTCTCGACAGCTTAACTATGGCTACACCTTC
>TRBJ2-3|-|TRBV11-3|-
CASSPLITSTDTQYF
TGTGCCAGCAGCCCACTAATCACTAGCACAGATACGCAGTATTTT
>TRBJ2-1|-|TRBV27|-
CASSYPGRWGRNEQFF
TGTGCCAGCAGTTACCCCGGCAGGTGGGGCAGGAATGAGCAGTTCTTC
>TRBJ2-2|-|TRBV6-6|-
CASIEGSNTGELFF
TGTGCCAGCATTGAGGGCTCGAACACCGGGGAGCTGTTTTTT
>TRBJ1-2|-|TRBV21-1|-
CASSDHPGCGYTF
TGTGCCAGCAGCGACCACCCAGGCTGTGGCTACACCTTC
>TRBJ2-7|-|TRBV4-3|-
CASSQDRDRELNGYEQYF
TGCGCCAGCAGCCAAGACCGGGATAGGGAACTCAACGGCTACGAGCAGTACTTC
>TRBJ1-1|-|TRBV11-2|-
CASSWTGGGEAFF
TGTGCCAGCTCCTGGACGGGGGGCGGGGAAGCTTTCTTT
>TRBJ1-4|-|TRBV11-2|TRBD1
CASSFTGGRTNEKLFF
TGTGCCAGCAGCTTTACAGGGGGCCGGACTAATGAAAAACTGTTTTTT
>TRBJ1-5|-|TRBV27|TRBD1
CASTGGRGQPQHF
TGTGCCAGCACAGGGGGGCGAGGTCAGCCCCAGCATTTT
>TRBJ2-3|-|TRBV7-3|-
CASSRLGWDTQYF
TGTGCCAGCAGCCGACTAGGTTGGGATACGCAGTATTTT
>TRBJ2-7|few|TRBV29-1|TRBD2
CSVGERERDEQYF
TGCAGCGTTGGGGAGCGGGAGCGGGACGAGCAGTACTTC
>TRBJ2-5|-|TRBV28|-
CASSFPRSLGGTQYF
TGTGCCAGCAGTTTCCCCAGATCCTTGGGGGGGACCCAGTACTTC
>TRBJ2-1|-|TRBV5-6|-
CASSLREENWGNEQFF
TGTGCCAGCAGCTTAAGGGAGGAAAATTGGGGCAATGAGCAGTTCTTC
>TRBJ1-4|-|TRBV19|-
CASSMVEGSEKLFF
TGTGCCAGTAGTATGGTGGAAGGGAGTGAAAAACTGTTTTTT
>TRBJ1-4|-|TRBV6-1|-
CASSYARGSLLFF
TGTGCCAGCAGTTATGCCAGGGGTTCATTACTGTTTTTT
>TRBJ2-7|-|TRBV5-6|TRBD1
CASSLGDRTYEQYF
TGTGCCAGCAGCTTGGGGGACAGAACCTACGAGCAGTACTTC
>TRBJ2-7|-|TRBV6-1|TRBD1
CASSGSGDRGQLYEQYF
TGTGCCAGCAGTGGCTCTGGGGACAGGGGGCAGCTTTACGAGCAGTACTTC
>TRBJ1-2|-|TRBV6-5|-
CASSRPSTRGYGYTF
TGTGCCAGCAGCCGTCCTTCTACTCGGGGCTATGGCTACACCTTC
>TRBJ1-3|-|TRBV4-2|-
CASSQEIRRRVSGNTIYF
TGTGCCAGCAGCCAAGAGATAAGGCGGAGGGTTTCTGGAAACACCATATATTTT
>TRBJ2-1|-|TRBV2|TRBD1
CASSPVAGGGGEQFF
TGTGCCAGCTCTCCCGTGGCAGGGGGTGGTGGTGAGCAGTTCTTC
>TRBJ2-7|-|TRBV7-2|-
CASSLEGAPYEQYF
TGTGCCAGCAGCTTAGAAGGGGCCCCCTACGAGCAGTACTTC
>TRBJ2-7|-|TRBV4-1|-
CASSQVQGPYEQYF
TGCGCCAGCAGCCAAGTACAGGGCCCCTACGAGCAGTACTTC
>TRBJ1-4|-|TRBV5-5|TRBD1
CASSLAGTGGLGEKLFF
TGTGCCAGCAGCTTAGCCGGGACAGGGGGCCTAGGTGAAAAACTGTTTTTT
>TRBJ1-1|-|TRBV9|-
CASSVASTANTEAFF
TGTGCCAGCAGCGTAGCTAGCACAGCGAACACTGAAGCTTTCTTT
>TRBJ1-1|-|TRBV7-9|-
CASSPGRGEAFF
TGTGCCAGCAGCCCAGGGCGGGGTGAAGCTTTCTTT
>TRBJ1-5|-|TRBV4-1|-
CASSPLEGGNQPQHF
TGCGCCAGCAGCCCTCTTGAGGGGGGGAATCAGCCCCAGCATTTT